The clone carrying this TCR beta chain was picked up a small number of times. The antigen is unknown. Alongside a J-beta primer mix, a sample-barcoded 5' primer served in a second PCR lasting roughly 7 to 11 cycles. A template-switch adaptor that had 12 random nucleotides put a tag on each cDNA molecule. From the 5' RACE reads, TCRdb called clonotypes with MiXCR, one entry per CDR3 protein. The data show roughly 2 million distinct CDR3 sequences, around 50% seen once. This CDR3 spans 12 amino acids. V lost 5 bases to trimming and J lost 6 bases; unmatched junction nucleotides: 6. Germline-derived CDR1 and CDR2 are SQVTM and ANQGSEA. This specimen belongs to a study of blood T cells in healthy people across ages. General study results and limits: Older individuals had lower TCR beta diversity per million T cells (the decline was roughly linear). There was a strong correlation between TCR beta diversity and naive T cell percentage. Bulk PBMC profiling left naive and antigen-experienced comparisons inconclusive.

This chain links TRBV29-1 with TRBJ1-2, with 7 bases aligning to TRBD1. The specimen sequenced was blood. The TCR sequence derives from a woman in her 40s in good health. The CDR3 DNA reads as TGCAGCGTTCGGTACAGGGGACATGGCTACACCTTC. It codes for CSVRYRGHGYTF.